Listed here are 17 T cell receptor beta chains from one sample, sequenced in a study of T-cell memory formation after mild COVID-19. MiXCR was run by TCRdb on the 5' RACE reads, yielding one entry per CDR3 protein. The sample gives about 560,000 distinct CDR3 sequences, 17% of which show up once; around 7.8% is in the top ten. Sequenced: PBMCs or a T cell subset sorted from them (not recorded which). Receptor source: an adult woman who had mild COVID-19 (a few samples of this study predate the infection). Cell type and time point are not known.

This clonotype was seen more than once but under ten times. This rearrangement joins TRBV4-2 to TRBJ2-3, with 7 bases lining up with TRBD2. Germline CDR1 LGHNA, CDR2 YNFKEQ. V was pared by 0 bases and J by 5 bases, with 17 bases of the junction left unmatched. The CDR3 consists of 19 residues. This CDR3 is CASSQDKSTGRVGQDTQYF. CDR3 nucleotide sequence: TGTGCCAGCAGCCAAGATAAGAGTACGGGGAGGGTCGGACAAGATACGCAGTATTTT.

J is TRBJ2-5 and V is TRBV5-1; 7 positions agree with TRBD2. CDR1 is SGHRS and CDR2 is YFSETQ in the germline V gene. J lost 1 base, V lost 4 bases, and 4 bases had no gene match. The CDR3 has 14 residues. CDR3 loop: CASSLTSPQETQYF. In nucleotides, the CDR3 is TGCGCCAGCAGCCTGACTAGCCCCCAAGAGACCCAGTACTTC.

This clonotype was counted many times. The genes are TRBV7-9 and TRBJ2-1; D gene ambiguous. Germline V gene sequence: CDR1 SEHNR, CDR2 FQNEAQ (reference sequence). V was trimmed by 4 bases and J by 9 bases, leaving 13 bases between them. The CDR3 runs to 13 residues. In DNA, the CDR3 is TGTGCCAGCAGCTCCCGGTATAGCATTGAGCAGTTCTTC. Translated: CASSSRYSIEQFF.

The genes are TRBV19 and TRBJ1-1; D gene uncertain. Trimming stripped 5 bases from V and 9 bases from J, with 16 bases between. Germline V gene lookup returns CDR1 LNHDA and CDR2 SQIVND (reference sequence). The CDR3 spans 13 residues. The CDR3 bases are TGTGCCAGTAGTGTCGGAACCCAGCTGAAAGCTTTCTTT. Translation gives CASSVGTQLKAFF.

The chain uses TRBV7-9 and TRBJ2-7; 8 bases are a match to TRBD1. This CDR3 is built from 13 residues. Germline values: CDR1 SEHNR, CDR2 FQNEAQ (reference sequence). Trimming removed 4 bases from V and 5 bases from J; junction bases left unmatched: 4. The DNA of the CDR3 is TGTGCCAGCAGCTGGGACAGGCTCCACGAGCAGTACTTC. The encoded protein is CASSWDRLHEQYF.

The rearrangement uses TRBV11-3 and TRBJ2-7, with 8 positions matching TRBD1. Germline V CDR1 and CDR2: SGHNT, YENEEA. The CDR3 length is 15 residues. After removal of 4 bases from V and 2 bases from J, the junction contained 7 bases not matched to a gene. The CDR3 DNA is TGTGCCAGCAGCTCACAAGGACAGGGTACCTACGAGCAGTACTTC. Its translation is CASSSQGQGTYEQYF. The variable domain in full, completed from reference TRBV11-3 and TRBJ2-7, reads EAGVVQSPRYKIIEKKQPVAFWCNPISGHNTLYWYLQNLGQGPELLIRYENEEAVDDSQLPKDRFSAERLKGVDSTLKIQPAELGDSAVYLCASSSQGQGTYEQYFGPGTRLTVT.

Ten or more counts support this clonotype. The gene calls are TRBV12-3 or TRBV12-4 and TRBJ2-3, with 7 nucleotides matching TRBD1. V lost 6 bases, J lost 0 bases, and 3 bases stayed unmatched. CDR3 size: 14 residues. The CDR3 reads CASSPGGSTDTQYF. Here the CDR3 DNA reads TGTGCCAGCAGCCCAGGGGGAAGCACAGATACGCAGTATTTT.

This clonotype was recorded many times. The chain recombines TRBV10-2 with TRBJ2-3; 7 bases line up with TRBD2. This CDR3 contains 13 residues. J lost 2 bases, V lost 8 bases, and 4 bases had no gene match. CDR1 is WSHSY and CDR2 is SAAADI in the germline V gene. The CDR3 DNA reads TGCGCCAGCTCTAGCGGAATCACAGATACGCAGTATTTT. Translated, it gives CASSSGITDTQYF.

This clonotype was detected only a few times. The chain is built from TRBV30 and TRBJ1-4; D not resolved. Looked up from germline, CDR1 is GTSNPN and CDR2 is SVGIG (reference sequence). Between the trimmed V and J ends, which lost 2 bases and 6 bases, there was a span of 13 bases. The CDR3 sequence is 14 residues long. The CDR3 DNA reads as TGTGCCTGGAGTTTGGACCTTTGGGATGAAAAACTGTTTTTT. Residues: CAWSLDLWDEKLFF.

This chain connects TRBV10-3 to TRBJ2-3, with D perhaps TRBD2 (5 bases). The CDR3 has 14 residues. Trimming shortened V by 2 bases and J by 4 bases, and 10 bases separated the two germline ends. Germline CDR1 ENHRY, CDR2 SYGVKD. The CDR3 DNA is TGTGCCATCAGTGAGGGCACTAGTGCAGATACGCAGTATTTT. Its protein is CAISEGTSADTQYF.

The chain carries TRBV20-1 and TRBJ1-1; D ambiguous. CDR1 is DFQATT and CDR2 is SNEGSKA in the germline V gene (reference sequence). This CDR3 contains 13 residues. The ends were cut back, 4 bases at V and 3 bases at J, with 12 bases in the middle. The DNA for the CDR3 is TGCAGTGCTAATCTACAATCGGACACTGAAGCTTTCTTT. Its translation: CSANLQSDTEAFF.

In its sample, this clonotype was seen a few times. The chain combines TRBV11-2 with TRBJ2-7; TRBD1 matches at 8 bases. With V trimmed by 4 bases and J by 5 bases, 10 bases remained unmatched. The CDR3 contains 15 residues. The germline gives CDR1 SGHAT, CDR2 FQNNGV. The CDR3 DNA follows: TGTGCCAGCAGCTCCCTGGCCAGGGGGCTTAACGAGCAGTACTTC. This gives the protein CASSSLARGLNEQYF.

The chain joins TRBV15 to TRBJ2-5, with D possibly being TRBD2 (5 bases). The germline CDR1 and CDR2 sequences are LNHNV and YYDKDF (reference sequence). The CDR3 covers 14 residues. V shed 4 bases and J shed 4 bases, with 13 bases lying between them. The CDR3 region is CATSKRTGVETQYF. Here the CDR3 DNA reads TGTGCCACCAGCAAGCGGACCGGGGTAGAGACCCAGTACTTC. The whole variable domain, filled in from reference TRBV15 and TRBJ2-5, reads DAMVIQNPRYQVTQFGKPVTLSCSQTLNHNVMYWYQQKSSQAPKLLFHYYDKDFNNEADTPDNFQSRRPNTSFCFLDIRSPGLGDTAMYLCATSKRTGVETQYFGPGTRLLVL.

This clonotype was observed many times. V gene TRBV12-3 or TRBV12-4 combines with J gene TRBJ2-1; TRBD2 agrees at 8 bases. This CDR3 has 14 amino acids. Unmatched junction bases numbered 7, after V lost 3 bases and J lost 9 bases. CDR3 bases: TGTGCCAGCAGTTTTAGCGGGAATCTGGTTGAGCAGTTCTTC. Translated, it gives CASSFSGNLVEQFF.

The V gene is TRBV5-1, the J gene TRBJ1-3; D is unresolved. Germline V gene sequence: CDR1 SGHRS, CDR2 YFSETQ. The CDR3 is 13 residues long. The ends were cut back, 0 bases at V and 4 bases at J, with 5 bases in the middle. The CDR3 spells CASSLDGGNTIYF. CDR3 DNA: TGCGCCAGCAGCTTGGATGGGGGAAACACCATATATTTT.

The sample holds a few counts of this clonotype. The CDR3 protein is CASSSRGGGNTEAFF. The CDR3 DNA is TGTGCCAGCAGCTCCCGCGGAGGGGGGAACACTGAAGCTTTCTTT. V usage is TRBV9 and J usage is TRBJ1-1; a weak D match, TRBD1 (6 bases). This CDR3 is built from 15 residues. V lost 4 bases, J lost 1 base, and 14 bases lay in between. CDR1 and CDR2 (germline): SGDLS, YYNGEE.

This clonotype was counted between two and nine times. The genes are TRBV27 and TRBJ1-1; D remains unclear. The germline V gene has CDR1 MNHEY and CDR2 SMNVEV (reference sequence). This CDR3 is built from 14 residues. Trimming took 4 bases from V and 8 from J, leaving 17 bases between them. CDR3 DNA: TGTGCCAGCAGTTATCGGGGATCGAGGAGGGAAGCTTTCTTT. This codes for CASSYRGSRREAFF.